The 5 T cell receptor beta chains reported below all come from one sample, sequenced in a study of technical replicates of blood from a handful of donors. This table comes from immunoSEQ multiplex PCR, and its TCRdb copy is limited to in-frame clones, with some not included. The repertoire holds approximately 10,000 clones, approximately 93% seen once, with over 7.5% in the top ten. The sample comprised PBMCs. The receptors come from a human donor in good health.

The rearrangement joins TRBV19 to TRBJ1-1, with TRBD1 as a possible D gene (6 bases). The CDR3 is 14 residues long. The V gene's germline CDR1 is LNHDA and CDR2 SQIVND (reference sequence). Trimming left V 5 bases short and J 2 bases short, with 12 bases between. The DNA for the CDR3 is TGTGCCAGTAGTTGGGGGCGCACTAACACTGAAGCTTTCTTT. This sequence encodes CASSWGRTNTEAFF.

The chain carries TRBV6-6 and TRBJ2-5; possible D gene TRBD2, 5 bases. The CDR3 loop spans 13 amino acids. V was trimmed by 5 bases and J by 3 bases, leaving 10 bases between them. Germline-derived CDR1 and CDR2 are MNHNY and SVGAGI (reference sequence). The CDR3 nucleotides read TGTGCCAGCAGTCCGGGATTAGAAGAGACCCAGTACTTC. Translated, it gives CASSPGLEETQYF.

This sequence joins TRBV28 and TRBJ1-2, with 9 bases fitting TRBD1. The CDR3 is made up of 15 amino acids. V gave up 4 bases and J gave up 4 bases; unmatched junction bases: 7. Germline CDR1 reads MDHEN; CDR2 reads SYDVKM. CDR3 loop: CASSSSGQGAYGYTF. DNA for the CDR3: TGTGCCAGCAGTTCCTCGGGACAGGGCGCCTATGGCTACACCTTC.

The V call is TRBV7-6, the J call TRBJ2-5; D gene uncertain. The CDR3 spans 14 residues. V shed 4 bases and J shed 2 bases, with 11 bases lying between them. Per germline, CDR1 SGHVS and CDR2 FNYEAQ. The CDR3 DNA sequence: TGTGCCAGCAGCTCCCAGGCTCATCAAGAGACCCAGTACTTC. Its protein product is CASSSQAHQETQYF.

V is TRBV27 and J is TRBJ2-1; perhaps TRBD2 as D (5 bases). There are 13 residues in the CDR3. The germline V gene encodes CDR1 MNHEY and CDR2 SMNVEV (reference sequence). Trimming stripped 4 bases from V and 12 bases from J, with 16 bases between. CDR3 nucleotides: TGTGCCAGCAGTTCTCACGGGAAGTCCCGGCAGTTCTTC. Translated, it gives CASSSHGKSRQFF.